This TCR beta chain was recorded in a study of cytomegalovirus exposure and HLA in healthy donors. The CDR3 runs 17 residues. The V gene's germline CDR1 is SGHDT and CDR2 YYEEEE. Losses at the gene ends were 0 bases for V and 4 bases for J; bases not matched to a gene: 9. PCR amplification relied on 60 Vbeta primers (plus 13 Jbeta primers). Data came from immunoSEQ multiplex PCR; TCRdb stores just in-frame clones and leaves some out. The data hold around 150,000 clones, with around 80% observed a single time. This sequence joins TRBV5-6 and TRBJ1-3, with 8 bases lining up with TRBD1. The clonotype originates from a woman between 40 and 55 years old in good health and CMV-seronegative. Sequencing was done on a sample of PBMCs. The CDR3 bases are TGTGCCAGCAGCTTGGCCAGTCAGGGGGCGAGGGGAAACACCATATATTTT. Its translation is CASSLASQGARGNTIYF.